A single sample gave rise to the 19 T cell receptor beta chains below, sequenced in a study of cytomegalovirus exposure and HLA in healthy donors. Researchers ran the PCR with 60 Vbeta and 13 Jbeta primers. Libraries were prepared by immunoSEQ multiplex PCR; TCRdb keeps only in-frame clonotypes and omits some of them. The sample lists roughly 100,000 clones; around 84% were seen once. The sequenced sample was PBMCs. The receptors were gathered from a man aged 25-40 years in good health and CMV-seronegative.

This chain joins TRBV7-9 and TRBJ1-1; 7 bases agree with TRBD1. The CDR3 totals 14 residues. The germline V gene encodes CDR1 SEHNR and CDR2 FQNEAQ (reference sequence). Trimming at V came to 7 bases and at J to 0 bases, leaving 5 bases not matched to a gene. As DNA, the CDR3 is TGTGCCAGCATCCTGGGACAGATGAACACTGAAGCTTTCTTT. Translated: CASILGQMNTEAFF.

This clone has more than one count but fewer than ten. V gene TRBV19 combines with J gene TRBJ2-3; D gene unclear. The CDR3 extends over 13 amino acids. Germline CDR1 LNHDA, CDR2 SQIVND (reference sequence). The ends were cut back, 1 base at V and 2 bases at J, with 4 bases in the middle. CDR3 coding DNA: TGTGCCAGTAGTATAGTCGTCACAGATACGCAGTATTTT. It codes for CASSIVVTDTQYF.

The V gene is TRBV7-9, the J gene TRBJ1-1, with 8 bases lining up with TRBD1. Germline trimming cut 5 bases from V and 4 bases from J; bases unmatched to any gene: 15. CDR3 length equals 17 residues. Germline CDR1 and CDR2: SEHNR and FQNEAQ (reference sequence). In DNA, the CDR3 is TGTGCCAGCAGCCTGGCGGGTTTTCAGGGGGCGCGCACTGAAGCTTTCTTT. It codes for CASSLAGFQGARTEAFF.

This clone was detected only a few times. CDR3 protein: CASSHPRREEPNEKLFF. For the CDR3, the DNA is TGCGCCAGCAGCCACCCCCGTCGGGAGGAGCCTAATGAAAAACTGTTTTTT. The rearrangement joins TRBV4-1 to TRBJ1-4, with D uncertain. CDR1 and CDR2 from the germline V gene are MGHRA and YSYEKL. The CDR3 contains 17 residues. Trimming left V 3 bases short and J 3 bases short, with 17 bases between.

The chain recombines TRBV28 with TRBJ2-3; the match to TRBD2 covers 10 bases. Germline V lookup: CDR1 MDHEN, CDR2 SYDVKM. Losses at the gene ends were 4 bases for V and 3 bases for J; bases not matched to a gene: 7. The CDR3 loop spans 16 amino acids. In DNA, the CDR3 is TGTGCCAGCAGTTCGCCGGGACTAGCGCAGACAGATACGCAGTATTTT. It translates to CASSSPGLAQTDTQYF. Combining the CDR3 with reference TRBV28 and TRBJ2-3 gives the whole variable domain DVKVTQSSRYLVKRTGEKVFLECVQDMDHENMFWYRQDPGLGLRLIYFSYDVKMKEKGDIPEGYSVSREKKERFSLILESASTNQTSMYLCASSSPGLAQTDTQYFGPGTRLTVL.

The rearrangement uses TRBV27 and TRBJ1-5; 7 nucleotides align to TRBD1. CDR3 length: 17 amino acids. Unmatched junction bases numbered 15, after V lost 8 bases and J lost 2 bases. Looked up from germline, CDR1 is MNHEY and CDR2 is SMNVEV (reference sequence). The DNA of the CDR3 is TGTGCCAGCCGACCGGGGACAGCTGATTTAGGCAATCAGCCCCAGCATTTT. Translation gives CASRPGTADLGNQPQHF.

This clone has more than one count but fewer than ten. This chain links TRBV6-5 with TRBJ1-2; no reliable D call. The CDR3 spans 14 residues. The V gene lost 2 bases and the J gene lost 4 bases, with 11 bases spanning the gap. CDR1 and CDR2 (germline): MNHEY, SVGAGI. The CDR3 loop is CASSYTISSYGYTF. CDR3 bases: TGTGCCAGCAGTTACACCATCTCTAGCTATGGCTACACCTTC.

With regard to this clone: The junction differs from germline at one of its ends, possibly a read error. The J gene is TRBJ1-1, the V gene TRBV7-2, with 8 nucleotides matching TRBD1. The germline gives CDR1 SGHTA, CDR2 FQGNSA. The length of the CDR3 is 15 residues. In DNA, the CDR3 is TGTGCCAGCAGCCTAGCCCAGGGGGCGCACACTGAAGCTTTCTTT. It specifies CASSLAQGAHTEAFF.

The chain has TRBV7-6 and TRBJ1-2, with D possibly being TRBD1 (5 bases). From germline, CDR1 is SGHVS and CDR2 FNYEAQ. The CDR3 is 16 amino acids. V was shortened by 5 bases and J by 1 base, with 17 bases between the two germline ends. The CDR3 bases are TGTGCCAGCAGCCCCCCCTCGGGGGAGGGTAACTATGGCTACACCTTC. Translated, it gives CASSPPSGEGNYGYTF.

V and J are TRBV10-3 and TRBJ2-7; D gene uncertain. Per germline, CDR1 ENHRY and CDR2 SYGVKD. The germline V and J ends were trimmed by 6 bases and 0 bases, with 15 bases remaining between them. CDR3 length equals 15 residues. The CDR3 nucleotides read TGTGCCATCAGCGCAGGCCTCACCGCCTCCTACGAGCAGTACTTC. Protein sequence: CAISAGLTASYEQYF.

This clone appeared a few times. An end of the junction does not agree with germline; a read error may underlie this. The V and J genes are TRBV6-5 and TRBJ1-1, with D unresolved. Germline V gives CDR1 MNHEY, CDR2 SVGAGI. This CDR3 is 12 amino acids long. The CDR3: CASSDSWAEAFF. CDR3 sequence (DNA): TGTGCCAGCAGTGACTCTTGGGCCGAAGCTTTCTTT.

This clone was seen a few times. This chain uses TRBV19 with TRBJ1-3; 8 nucleotides agree with TRBD1. Losses at the gene ends were 2 bases for V and 10 bases for J; bases not matched to a gene: 4. CDR1 LNHDA and CDR2 SQIVND come from the germline V gene (reference sequence). This CDR3 has 13 amino acids. The CDR3 protein is CASSISDRDTIYF. Written as DNA, the CDR3 is TGTGCCAGTAGTATATCGGACAGGGATACCATATATTTT. The full variable domain, rest sourced from reference TRBV19 and TRBJ1-3, is DGGITQSPKYLFRKEGQNVTLSCEQNLNHDAMYWYRQDPGQGLRLIYYSQIVNDFQKGDIAEGYSVSREKKESFPLTVTSAQKNPTAFYLCASSISDRDTIYFGEGSWLTVV.

V is TRBV28 and J is TRBJ1-4, with D tentatively TRBD1 (6 bases). The V gene lost 6 bases and the J gene lost 8 bases, with 16 bases spanning the gap. CDR3 length: 14 residues. Germline V lookup: CDR1 MDHEN, CDR2 SYDVKM. The DNA for the CDR3 is TGTGCCAGCAGCCCCGGACAGTCCGGCGAAAAACTGTTTTTT. Translation: CASSPGQSGEKLFF.

V gene TRBV9 combines with J gene TRBJ1-6, with D maybe TRBD1 (5 bases). Germline loops: CDR1 SGDLS, CDR2 YYNGEE. The CDR3 is 15 residues long. V gave up 0 bases and J gave up 8 bases, with 12 bases separating them. Here the CDR3 reads CASSVARSGHSPLHF. The CDR3 coding sequence is TGTGCCAGCAGCGTAGCCAGGTCAGGGCATTCACCCCTCCACTTT. The whole variable domain, filled in from reference TRBV9 and TRBJ1-6, reads DSGVTQTPKHLITATGQRVTLRCSPRSGDLSVYWYQQSLDQGLQFLIQYYNGEERAKGNILERFSAQQFPDLHSELNLSSLELGDSALYFCASSVARSGHSPLHFGNGTRLTVT.

Only one count was recorded for this clone. V usage is TRBV6-5 and J usage is TRBJ2-6, with 7 bases identical to TRBD2. Germline V gene lookup returns CDR1 MNHEY and CDR2 SVGAGI. The J segment lost 2 bases and the V segment lost 7 bases, leaving 5 bases of the junction unmatched. CDR3 length equals 15 residues. CDR3 nucleotides: TGTGCCAGCACCCAGGGAGGGACTGGGGCCAACGTCCTGACTTTC. As protein: CASTQGGTGANVLTF.

The genes are TRBV27 and TRBJ1-1, with a tentative D call TRBD1 (5 bases). Trimming took 2 bases from V and 0 from J, leaving 10 bases between them. Per germline, CDR1 MNHEY and CDR2 SMNVEV (reference sequence). There are 15 residues in the CDR3. For the CDR3, the DNA is TGTGCCAGCAGTTTACACAGGTTCATGAACACTGAAGCTTTCTTT. This gives the protein CASSLHRFMNTEAFF.

This chain uses TRBV14 with TRBJ2-1, with a tentative D call TRBD2 (6 bases). The ends were cut back, 5 bases at V and 6 bases at J, with 14 bases in the middle. This CDR3 has 14 residues. Germline loops: CDR1 SGHDN, CDR2 FVKESK. CDR3 region: CASSGVIAANEQFF. The CDR3 DNA follows: TGTGCCAGCAGCGGAGTAATAGCGGCCAATGAGCAGTTCTTC.

CDR3 sequence reads: CASSGTGTLKNGYTF. DNA of the CDR3: TGCGCCAGCAGCGGGACCGGGACTTTGAAGAATGGCTACACCTTC. The V and J genes are TRBV5-1 and TRBJ1-2; a weak D match, TRBD1 (5 bases). CDR1 SGHRS and CDR2 YFSETQ come from the germline V gene. The CDR3 runs to 15 residues. V was pared by 4 bases and J by 6 bases, with 19 bases between.

V gene TRBV27 combines with J gene TRBJ1-4; possible D gene TRBD1, 6 bases. This CDR3 has 15 residues. Germline V CDR1 and CDR2: MNHEY, SMNVEV (reference sequence). V lost 3 bases, J lost 8 bases, and 16 bases lay in between. CDR3 nucleotide sequence: TGTGCCAGCAGTTTCCTCGACAGGCTCGGAGAAAAACTGTTTTTT. Translated: CASSFLDRLGEKLFF.